The next 13 T cell receptor beta chains were all read from a single sample in a study of blood T cell repertoires in COVID-19. Profiled with immunoSEQ multiplex PCR; TCRdb holds only in-frame clones, not every one. The sample consists of roughly 300,000 clones, 65% to 90% of them appearing once. The specimen sequenced was peripheral blood. All receptors come from an older woman with active or convalescent COVID-19.

Here the CDR3 DNA reads TGTGCCAGCAGCGCCCGAGACAGGGTATACAATGAGCAGTTCTTC. It encodes CASSARDRVYNEQFF. The chain joins TRBV11-3 to TRBJ2-1; 7 bases map to TRBD1. The CDR3 contains 15 residues. The V gene end was trimmed by 5 bases and the J gene end by 4 bases; junction bases not matched to a gene: 8. Per germline, CDR1 SGHNT and CDR2 YENEEA.

The chain combines TRBV4-2 with TRBJ2-5, with 8 nucleotides matching TRBD2. V trimming: 0 bases; J trimming: 5 bases; junction bases outside the gene matches: 14. Germline CDR1 reads LGHNA; CDR2 reads YNFKEQ. The CDR3 covers 18 residues. The CDR3 DNA reads TGTGCCAGCAGCCAAGATATGGCGGGGGGCCCAAACCGGGAGACCCAGTACTTC. The encoded protein is CASSQDMAGGPNRETQYF.

The V call is TRBV29-1, the J call TRBJ2-1, with D uncertain. Trimming cost V 4 bases and J 7 bases, with 17 bases left between them. Per the germline V gene, CDR1 is SQVTM and CDR2 is ANQGSEA. The CDR3 runs to 14 residues. The CDR3 DNA is TGCAGCGTTGGTTTACAGTTAAACTTAAATGAGCAGTTCTTC. It codes for CSVGLQLNLNEQFF.

The chain combines TRBV11-2 with TRBJ2-7, with 8 bases fitting TRBD1. The CDR3 runs 14 residues. Trimming took 5 bases from V and 3 from J; bases not matched to a gene: 6. Germline assignment: CDR1 SGHAT and CDR2 FQNNGV. CDR3 protein: CASSKGQAFYEQYF. The CDR3 DNA reads as TGTGCCAGCAGCAAGGGACAGGCCTTCTACGAGCAGTACTTC.

This clone was seen a handful of times. The chain links TRBV5-4 to TRBJ1-1; possible D gene TRBD1, 5 bases. This CDR3 contains 12 residues. Germline V gene data show CDR1 as SGHNT and CDR2 as YYREEE (reference sequence). Trimming removed 2 bases from V and 8 bases from J, with 10 bases in between. The CDR3, as DNA: TGTGCCAGCAGCTTCGGGGGTACCGAAGCTTTCTTT. Translating it yields CASSFGGTEAFF.

This chain connects TRBV15 to TRBJ1-2, with D possibly matching TRBD1 (6 bases). The CDR3 covers 16 residues. Trimming pared 0 bases from V and 4 bases from J, leaving 15 bases between. Germline CDR1 is LNHNV and CDR2 is YYDKDF (reference sequence). CDR3 region: CATSRDFGGRGYGYTF. DNA for the CDR3: TGTGCCACCAGCAGAGATTTCGGGGGGCGCGGCTATGGCTACACCTTC.

The chain has TRBV27 and TRBJ1-6; 10 bases match TRBD1. This CDR3 comprises 19 residues. V was pared by 5 bases and J by 1 base, with 11 bases of the junction left unmatched. The germline V gene encodes CDR1 MNHEY and CDR2 SMNVEV (reference sequence). The CDR3 here is CASSPPGQGRRSYNSPLHF. For the CDR3, the DNA is TGTGCCAGCAGTCCTCCGGGACAGGGGAGAAGGTCCTATAATTCACCCCTCCACTTT.

For this clone: One end of the junction fails to match germline, which may point to a read error. The chain is built from TRBV28 and TRBJ2-1; TRBD1 agrees at 7 bases. The V gene's germline CDR1 is MDHEN and CDR2 SYDVKM. This CDR3 region has 15 residues. The CDR3 spells CAGRPGQIPINEQFF. The DNA of the CDR3 is TGTGCCGGCAGACCGGGACAGATACCCATCAATGAGCAGTTCTTC.

V usage is TRBV6-5 and J usage is TRBJ1-5, with 8 bases that match TRBD1. Germline V gives CDR1 MNHEY, CDR2 SVGAGI. This CDR3 region has 15 residues. After removal of 6 bases from V and 8 bases from J, the junction contained 12 bases not matched to a gene. CDR3 amino acids: CASRETGVGQKPQHF. In DNA form, the CDR3 reads TGTGCCAGCAGGGAGACAGGGGTCGGGCAAAAGCCCCAGCATTTT.

This chain joins TRBV5-8 and TRBJ2-5; D possibly corresponds to TRBD2 (6 bases). The CDR3 has 17 amino acids. Between the trimmed V and J ends, which lost 4 bases and 6 bases, there was a span of 25 bases. Germline V lookup: CDR1 SGHTS, CDR2 YDEGEE. In nucleotides, the CDR3 is TGTGCCAGCAGCATCCGGGGAGGATACCCCCTCGAACAGACCCAGTACTTC. It yields the protein CASSIRGGYPLEQTQYF.

The chain couples TRBV29-1 to TRBJ1-2, with D possibly TRBD1 on 5 matching bases. The germline V gene encodes CDR1 SQVTM and CDR2 ANQGSEA. The CDR3 is 13 amino acids. Deletions cut 6 bases from V and 6 bases from J, with 17 bases between. The DNA of the CDR3 is TGCAGCGTAGATGGGGGACGGGGGGATGGCTACACCTTC. Translating gives CSVDGGRGDGYTF.

This rearrangement joins TRBV5-4 to TRBJ2-2, with no clear D. This CDR3 has 14 residues. Looked up from germline, CDR1 is SGHNT and CDR2 is YYREEE (reference sequence). Trimming removed 4 bases from V and 5 bases from J, with 12 bases in between. The CDR3 nucleotides are TGTGCCAGCAGCGTGAGGCCCATTACCGGGGAGCTGTTTTTT. Its protein product is CASSVRPITGELFF.

This chain connects TRBV19 to TRBJ2-7, with D possibly being TRBD2 (5 bases). V dropped 7 bases and J dropped 2 bases, with 15 bases sitting between them. Germline values: CDR1 LNHDA, CDR2 SQIVND (reference sequence). The CDR3 length is 14 residues. The DNA for the CDR3 is TGTGCCAGTACCCCGTACGGGGAACCCTACGAGCAGTACTTC. Its translation is CASTPYGEPYEQYF.